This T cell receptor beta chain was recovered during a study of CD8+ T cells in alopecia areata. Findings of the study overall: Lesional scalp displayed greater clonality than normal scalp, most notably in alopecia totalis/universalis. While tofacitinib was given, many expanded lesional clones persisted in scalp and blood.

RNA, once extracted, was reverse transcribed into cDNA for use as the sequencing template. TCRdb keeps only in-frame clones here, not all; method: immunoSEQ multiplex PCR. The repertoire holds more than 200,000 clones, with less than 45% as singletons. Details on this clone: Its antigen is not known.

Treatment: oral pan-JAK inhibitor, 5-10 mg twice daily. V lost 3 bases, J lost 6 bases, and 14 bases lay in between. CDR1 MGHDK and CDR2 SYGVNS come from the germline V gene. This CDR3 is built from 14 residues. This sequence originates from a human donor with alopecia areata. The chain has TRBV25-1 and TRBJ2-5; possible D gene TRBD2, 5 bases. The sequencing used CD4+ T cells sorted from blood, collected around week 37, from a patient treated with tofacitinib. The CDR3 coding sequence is TGTGCCAGCAGTGAGACGGAGGCAGCGAAGACCCAGTACTTC. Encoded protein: CASSETEAAKTQYF. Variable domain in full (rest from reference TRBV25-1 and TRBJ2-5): EADIYQTPRYLVIGTGKKITLECSQTMGHDKMYWYQQDPGMELHLIHYSYGVNSTEKGDLSSESTVSRIRTEHFPLTLESARPSHTSQYLCASSETEAAKTQYFGPGTRLLVL.